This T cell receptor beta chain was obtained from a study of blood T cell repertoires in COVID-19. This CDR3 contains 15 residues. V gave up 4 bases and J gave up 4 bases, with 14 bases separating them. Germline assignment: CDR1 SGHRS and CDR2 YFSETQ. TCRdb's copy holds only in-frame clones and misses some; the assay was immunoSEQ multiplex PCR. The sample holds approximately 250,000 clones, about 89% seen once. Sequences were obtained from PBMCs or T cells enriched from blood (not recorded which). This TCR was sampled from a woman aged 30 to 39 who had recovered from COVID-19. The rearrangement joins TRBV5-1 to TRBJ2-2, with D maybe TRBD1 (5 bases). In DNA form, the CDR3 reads TGCGCCAGCAGCCCGGAAGGGGATCGCACCGGGGAGCTGTTTTTT. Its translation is CASSPEGDRTGELFF.